Following are 26 T cell receptor beta chains from one sample sequenced in a study of T cell repertoires in breast cancer. An expanded emulsion RT-PCR with primers for all TCR V genes paired CD8+ T cell chains. Unpaired genes were suppressed by blocking oligonucleotides during a second nested PCR. TCRdb redid the calling of the emulsion pairing reads with MiXCR, one entry per CDR3 protein. Among roughly 38,000 distinct CDR3 sequences listed, 45% were seen once. The sequencing sample was made of CD8+ T cells. These receptors came from a pool of human donors with breast cancer or a healthy control (not recorded which).

The rearrangement uses TRBV4-1 and TRBJ1-5; 7 bases are a match to TRBD1. Germline-derived CDR1 and CDR2 are MGHRA and YSYEKL. This CDR3 contains 14 residues. V lost 6 bases, J lost 6 bases, and 8 bases stayed unmatched. The CDR3 nucleotides read TGCGCCAGCAGACCCGGGACAGATCGTCAGCCCCAGCATTTT. Its translation is CASRPGTDRQPQHF.

This clonotype was found a few times. J is TRBJ2-4 and V is TRBV2, with a tentative D call TRBD2 (6 bases). The CDR3 loop spans 14 amino acids. V was trimmed by 4 bases and J by 1 base, leaving 8 bases between them. Germline V gene lookup returns CDR1 SNHLY and CDR2 FYNNEI. CDR3 in amino acids: CASSAAGAKNIQYF. CDR3 nucleotides: TGTGCCAGCAGTGCAGCGGGCGCCAAAAACATTCAGTACTTC.

About this clonotype: It may be a read error: a sequence one base away is much more abundant. The chain joins TRBV27 to TRBJ1-2; no reliable D call. The CDR3 contains 14 residues. The V gene's germline CDR1 is MNHEY and CDR2 SMNVEV (reference sequence). The V gene lost 2 bases and the J gene lost 7 bases, with 14 bases spanning the gap. The CDR3 region is CASSLNERLAGYTF. In nucleotides, the CDR3 is TGTGCCAGCAGTTTAAATGAGAGGCTGGCTGGCTACACCTTC.

V is TRBV7-3 and J is TRBJ1-1; perhaps TRBD1 as D (6 bases). V was pared by 0 bases and J by 6 bases, with 11 bases between. The CDR3 loop spans 14 amino acids. CDR1 SGHTA and CDR2 FQGTGA come from the germline V gene. CDR3 sequence reads: CASSLTGGYSEAFF. CDR3 coding DNA: TGTGCCAGCAGCTTAACGGGGGGCTATTCTGAAGCTTTCTTT.

CDR3 DNA sequence: TGTGCCAGCAGTGTCCCAGAGATGAGGGGGCAGTTCTTC. The encoded protein is CASSVPEMRGQFF. V gene TRBV2 combines with J gene TRBJ2-1, with D perhaps matching TRBD1 or TRBD2 (5 bases each). Trimming took 4 bases from V and 12 from J, leaving 16 bases between them. This CDR3 is built from 13 residues. Germline V CDR1 and CDR2: SNHLY, FYNNEI.

In this sample, this clonotype turned up a few times. The rearrangement uses TRBV20-1 and TRBJ1-2; perhaps TRBD1 as D (5 bases). Germline lookup yields CDR1 DFQATT and CDR2 SNEGSKA (reference sequence). The CDR3 contains 14 residues. Trimming pared 5 bases from V and 8 bases from J, leaving 21 bases between. The CDR3 sequence is CSAQTPGRRGGYTF. For the CDR3, the DNA is TGCAGTGCTCAAACTCCGGGTCGGCGGGGGGGCTACACCTTC.

This clonotype has just a few counts. The chain uses TRBV18 and TRBJ1-1; tentative D call: TRBD1 (6 bases). V shed 0 bases and J shed 11 bases, with 16 bases lying between them. The CDR3 spans 14 residues. Germline-derived CDR1 and CDR2 are KGHSH and LQKENI. The CDR3: CASSPPSGGLEAFF. CDR3 coding DNA: TGTGCCAGCTCACCACCGTCCGGGGGGCTGGAGGCTTTCTTT.

This chain connects TRBV6-1 to TRBJ2-6; D not resolved. There are 14 residues in the CDR3. CDR1 MNHNS and CDR2 SASEGT come from the germline V gene. Trimming took off 10 bases at V and 2 bases at J, with 12 bases between the two ends. The CDR3, as DNA: TGTGCCATCAAATCTGGTACTGGGGCCAACGTCCTGACTTTC. The encoded protein is CAIKSGTGANVLTF.

The rearrangement links TRBV28 to TRBJ2-1; no firm D call. The CDR3 length is 13 residues. The germline V and J ends were trimmed by 8 bases and 2 bases, with 10 bases remaining between them. In germline, CDR1 is MDHEN, CDR2 SYDVKM. The CDR3 spells CASSTTTYNEQFF. For the CDR3, the DNA is TGTGCCAGCTCCACAACAACCTACAATGAGCAGTTCTTC.

CDR3 sequence: CASSLGSGAYNEQFF. DNA of the CDR3: TGTGCCAGCAGTTTGGGGTCAGGAGCCTACAATGAGCAGTTCTTC. This sequence joins TRBV12-3 or TRBV12-4 and TRBJ2-1; D is ambiguous. V lost 3 bases and J 2 bases, leaving 11 bases between the germline ends. The CDR3 length is 15 residues.

Only a few counts were recorded for this clonotype. The chain employs TRBV6-2 or TRBV6-3 and TRBJ2-7, with D possibly being TRBD2 (5 bases). Trimming cost V 11 bases and J 4 bases, with 12 bases left between them. The CDR3 loop spans 11 amino acids. Per germline, CDR1 MNHEY and CDR2 SVGEGT. This CDR3 is CASGNMYEQYF. The CDR3 DNA sequence: TGTGCCTCGGGGAATATGTACGAGCAGTACTTC.

Concerning this clonotype itself: A read error may explain this, as a much larger clone is one base away. The V and J genes are TRBV14 and TRBJ1-2; D unresolved. The CDR3 extends over 12 amino acids. The germline gives CDR1 SGHDN, CDR2 FVKESK. V was cut by 4 bases and J by 4 bases, with 7 bases left in between. CDR3 in DNA: TGTGCCAGCAGCCGAACCACCTATGGCTACACCTTC. Protein sequence: CASSRTTYGYTF.

The table lists this clonotype with a few counts. The chain couples TRBV2 to TRBJ1-6; 9 bases fit TRBD1. V lost 6 bases, J lost 10 bases, and 10 bases stayed unmatched. The CDR3 extends over 15 amino acids. The germline gives CDR1 SNHLY, CDR2 FYNNEI. CDR3 amino acids: CASSKDRGVGSPLHF. Here the CDR3 DNA reads TGTGCCAGCAGCAAGGACAGGGGAGTGGGGTCACCCCTCCACTTT.

This clonotype was seen at least ten times. This rearrangement joins TRBV20-1 to TRBJ1-2; D remains ambiguous. Trimming removed 3 bases from V and 8 bases from J, with 19 bases in between. CDR1 and CDR2 from the germline V gene are DFQATT and SNEGSKA (reference sequence). The CDR3 extends over 14 amino acids. The CDR3 bases are TGCAGTGCTAGGCCGGGTCAGGTCCTAGGGGGCTACACCTTC. Residues: CSARPGQVLGGYTF.

V usage is TRBV19 and J usage is TRBJ2-7; D gene unclear. V was clipped by 3 bases and J by 3 bases, with 12 bases between them. Germline V gene sequence: CDR1 LNHDA, CDR2 SQIVND (reference sequence). There are 14 residues in the CDR3. The CDR3: CASSISSQRYEQYF. DNA of the CDR3: TGTGCCAGTAGTATCTCGTCTCAGCGCTACGAGCAGTACTTC.

This chain uses TRBV7-2 with TRBJ1-2; D gene uncertain. CDR3 length: 13 residues. V dropped 1 base and J dropped 4 bases, with 7 bases sitting between them. Germline CDR1 SGHTA, CDR2 FQGNSA. The CDR3: CASSLGLGYGYTF. The CDR3 DNA reads TGTGCCAGCAGCTTAGGGCTAGGCTATGGCTACACCTTC.

As regards this clonotype: As the CDR3 is not closed by the conserved phenylalanine or tryptophan, this likely results from a read error. The rearrangement joins TRBV25-1 to TRBJ1-1, with 9 bases that match TRBD1. V lost 7 bases and J lost 9; bases outside the gene matches: 6. CDR3 length: 12 amino acids. Germline CDR1 reads MGHDK; CDR2 reads SYGVNS. The CDR3 DNA sequence: TGTGCCAGCACCCCAGACAGGGGGAAAGCTTTCCTT. Its translation: CASTPDRGKAFL.

This clonotype was detected only a few times. The V call is TRBV20-1, the J call TRBJ2-7; 9 nucleotides line up with TRBD2. With 3 bases clipped from V and 1 base from J, the junction kept 7 bases outside the gene matches. Germline CDR1 reads DFQATT; CDR2 reads SNEGSKA (reference sequence). The CDR3 runs 15 residues. CDR3 residues: CSARKIAGDSYEQYF. The CDR3 bases are TGCAGTGCTAGGAAAATAGCGGGAGATTCCTACGAGCAGTACTTC.

The table lists this clonotype with a few counts. The chain is built from TRBV4-2 and TRBJ2-1, with D hard to call. Trimming removed 1 base at V and 9 bases at J, with 4 bases between. Germline CDR1 LGHNA, CDR2 YNFKEQ. CDR3 length: 11 amino acids. The CDR3 here is CASSQGSEQFF. CDR3 nucleotides: TGTGCCAGCAGCCAAGGTAGTGAGCAGTTCTTC.

The rearrangement uses TRBV15 and TRBJ2-7; D not certain. Trimming pared 1 base from V and 4 bases from J, leaving 8 bases between. Per germline, CDR1 LNHNV and CDR2 YYDKDF (reference sequence). CDR3 length: 13 residues. The CDR3 loop reads CATSRGNAYEQYF. The CDR3 DNA follows: TGTGCCACCAGCAGAGGTAACGCTTACGAGCAGTACTTC.

The rearrangement joins TRBV7-2 to TRBJ1-1, with TRBD1 matching 10 bases. Germline values: CDR1 SGHTA, CDR2 FQGNSA. This CDR3 is built from 17 residues. The trim removed 5 bases at V and 0 bases at J, leaving 9 bases unmatched. This chain's CDR3 is CASSPHRDRGLNTEAFF. For the CDR3, the DNA is TGTGCCAGCAGCCCTCACCGGGACAGGGGACTGAACACTGAAGCTTTCTTT.

A few counts support this clonotype. CDR3 nucleotides: TGTGCCAGCAGCTCCGACAGGGCAGAGACCCAGTACTTC. This translates into CASSSDRAETQYF. V is TRBV7-8 and J is TRBJ2-5; 7 nucleotides match TRBD1. Germline-derived CDR1 and CDR2 are SGHVS and FQNEAQ. This CDR3 has 13 residues. V lost 4 bases and J lost 4; bases outside the gene matches: 3.

The genes are TRBV9 and TRBJ2-3; TRBD1 or TRBD2 may be the D gene (5 bases each). The germline gives CDR1 SGDLS, CDR2 YYNGEE. This CDR3 contains 14 residues. The V and J ends lost 2 bases and 6 bases respectively, with 13 bases between them. The CDR3 sequence: CASSVDGAIDTQYF. DNA for the CDR3: TGTGCCAGCAGCGTCGACGGGGCTATCGATACGCAGTATTTT.

This sequence joins TRBV6-2 or TRBV6-3 and TRBJ1-5; 10 bases map to TRBD1. V lost 6 bases and J lost 5; bases outside the gene matches: 7. The germline CDR1 and CDR2 sequences are MNHEY and SVGEGT. The CDR3 spans 15 residues. CDR3 DNA sequence: TGTGCCAGCAGGCTGGCCGGGACAGGGGATCAGCCCCAGCATTTT. Amino acid sequence: CASRLAGTGDQPQHF.

Regarding this clonotype: With a much larger clone just one base away, this may be a read error. The chain links TRBV6-2 or TRBV6-3 to TRBJ2-2, with TRBD2 identical over 7 bases. The CDR3 is 15 residues long. Per the germline V gene, CDR1 is MNHEY and CDR2 is SVGEGT. The chain's CDR3 is CAGSALAENTGELFF. DNA of the CDR3: TGTGCCGGCAGTGCGCTAGCGGAGAACACCGGGGAGCTGTTTTTT.

On this clonotype itself: The junction shows a germline mismatch at one end, possibly a read error. This chain uses TRBV5-1 with TRBJ2-3; D may be TRBD2 (6 bases). The CDR3 extends over 14 amino acids. CDR1 SGHRS and CDR2 YFSETQ come from the germline V gene. In DNA, the CDR3 is TGCGCCAGCAGCTTGGTCGGGAGCAGAGATACGCAGTATTTT. Protein sequence: CASSLVGSRDTQYF.